A selection of T cell receptor beta chains follows, all from one sample in a study of CXCR3-negative and CXCR3-positive naive CD8 T cells. TCRdb reprocessed the 5' RACE reads and keeps a single row for each CDR3 protein, giving no DNA. This table lists 50,000 to 70,000 distinct CDR3 sequences. What was sequenced was naive CXCR3+ CD8+ T cells from blood. The receptor set was obtained from a human donor in good health. Some clones in this sample may be carry-over from other donors' samples. The CDR3 runs from the conserved cysteine through the conserved F or W. Each record gives: J gene, V gene, CDR3 protein.

j_gene: TRBJ2-1
v_gene: TRBV28
CDR3aa: CASSLWTSGGQDEQFF

j_gene: TRBJ2-7
v_gene: TRBV7-9
CDR3aa: CASSSGQYEQYF

j_gene: TRBJ2-3
v_gene: TRBV4-3
CDR3aa: CASSQELAGEFADTQYF

j_gene: TRBJ2-3
v_gene: TRBV20-1
CDR3aa: CSARDPDSQTSVTDTQYF

j_gene: TRBJ2-7
v_gene: TRBV3-1
CDR3aa: CASEGTGRPGEQYF

j_gene: TRBJ2-1
v_gene: TRBV4-3
CDR3aa: CASSQGLAGEANEQFF

j_gene: TRBJ2-5
v_gene: TRBV28
CDR3aa: CASSYRGPQETQYF

j_gene: TRBJ2-7
v_gene: TRBV20-1
CDR3aa: CSAAGGELYEQYF

j_gene: TRBJ2-2
v_gene: TRBV12-3/TRBV12-4
CDR3aa: CASSSGGEFLPGELFF

j_gene: TRBJ1-4
v_gene: TRBV7-8
CDR3aa: CASSAGDRGRGATNEKLFF

j_gene: TRBJ1-2
v_gene: TRBV12-3/TRBV12-4
CDR3aa: CASTVEGRLDYGYTF

j_gene: TRBJ1-1
v_gene: TRBV21-1
CDR3aa: CASSLRRRQGNTEAFF

j_gene: TRBJ1-2
v_gene: TRBV7-2
CDR3aa: CASSLDFGYTF

j_gene: TRBJ2-7
v_gene: TRBV7-2
CDR3aa: CASSPTSGGEEQYF

j_gene: TRBJ1-2
v_gene: TRBV29-1
CDR3aa: CSALYNYGYTF

j_gene: TRBJ2-7
v_gene: TRBV9
CDR3aa: CASSAGTNYEQYF

j_gene: TRBJ1-2
v_gene: TRBV15
CDR3aa: CATSRDLAGVGDYGYAF

j_gene: TRBJ1-2
v_gene: TRBV4-2
CDR3aa: CASRPGVGIGYTF

j_gene: TRBJ2-2
v_gene: TRBV7-9
CDR3aa: CASSLYSPGELFF

j_gene: TRBJ2-7
v_gene: TRBV4-2
CDR3aa: CASSQETLGRSFSEQYF

j_gene: TRBJ2-1
v_gene: TRBV29-1
CDR3aa: CSVRGTGGRDEQFF

j_gene: TRBJ2-7
v_gene: TRBV3-1
CDR3aa: CASSRPQDYEQYF

j_gene: TRBJ1-4
v_gene: TRBV5-1
CDR3aa: CASSLEGVLAPNEKLFF

j_gene: TRBJ2-1
v_gene: TRBV23-1
CDR3aa: CASSQFGPGDPNEQFF

j_gene: TRBJ1-2
v_gene: TRBV27
CDR3aa: CASSSTTNYGYTF

j_gene: TRBJ2-7
v_gene: TRBV28
CDR3aa: CASRGTGHYEQYF

j_gene: TRBJ2-5
v_gene: TRBV5-6
CDR3aa: CASSLSGGETQYF

j_gene: TRBJ2-3
v_gene: TRBV2
CDR3aa: CASLAGGALTQYF

j_gene: TRBJ1-1
v_gene: TRBV12-3/TRBV12-4
CDR3aa: CASSFSMTGVMETEAFF